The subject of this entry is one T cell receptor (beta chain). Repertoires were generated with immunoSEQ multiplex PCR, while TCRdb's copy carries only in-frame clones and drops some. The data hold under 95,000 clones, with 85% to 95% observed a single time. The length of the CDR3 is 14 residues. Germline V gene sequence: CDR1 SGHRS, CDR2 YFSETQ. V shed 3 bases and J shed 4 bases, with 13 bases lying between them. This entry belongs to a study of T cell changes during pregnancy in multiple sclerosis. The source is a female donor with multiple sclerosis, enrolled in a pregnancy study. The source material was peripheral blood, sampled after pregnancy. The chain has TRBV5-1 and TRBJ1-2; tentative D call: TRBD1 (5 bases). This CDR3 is CASSYAPQVYGYTF. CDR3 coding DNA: TGCGCCAGCAGCTACGCACCACAGGTCTATGGCTACACCTTC.